Included here is one TCR beta chain sequence, with context. Its antigen is as yet unknown. This sample is drawn from a study of blood T cells in healthy people across ages. CDR1 SNHLY and CDR2 FYNNEI come from the germline V gene. Trimming took off 4 bases at V and 0 bases at J, with 7 bases between the two ends. The CDR3 runs 14 residues. Donors were healthy Caucasian individuals from Russia aged about 6 to 90. Regarding the study as a whole: The recorded TCR beta diversity per million T cells decreased in a roughly linear manner with age. Changes in expanded clonotypes were possibly confounded, as the CMV status of donors was unknown.

The authors ran a second PCR of about 6 to 12 cycles using a sample-barcoded 5' primer and a J-beta primer mix. At least 2.5 million CDR3-containing paired-end reads were obtained per sample. TCRdb fed the 5' RACE reads into MiXCR, producing one record per CDR3 protein. The data contain 660,000 or so distinct CDR3 sequences, about 53% of them singletons. The sample comprised blood. The TCR comes from a man aged 60-69 years in good health. This chain links TRBV2 with TRBJ2-4; D unresolved. The CDR3 region has the DNA TGTGCCAGCAGTGGAACAGTAGCCAAAAACATTCAGTACTTC. This sequence encodes CASSGTVAKNIQYF.